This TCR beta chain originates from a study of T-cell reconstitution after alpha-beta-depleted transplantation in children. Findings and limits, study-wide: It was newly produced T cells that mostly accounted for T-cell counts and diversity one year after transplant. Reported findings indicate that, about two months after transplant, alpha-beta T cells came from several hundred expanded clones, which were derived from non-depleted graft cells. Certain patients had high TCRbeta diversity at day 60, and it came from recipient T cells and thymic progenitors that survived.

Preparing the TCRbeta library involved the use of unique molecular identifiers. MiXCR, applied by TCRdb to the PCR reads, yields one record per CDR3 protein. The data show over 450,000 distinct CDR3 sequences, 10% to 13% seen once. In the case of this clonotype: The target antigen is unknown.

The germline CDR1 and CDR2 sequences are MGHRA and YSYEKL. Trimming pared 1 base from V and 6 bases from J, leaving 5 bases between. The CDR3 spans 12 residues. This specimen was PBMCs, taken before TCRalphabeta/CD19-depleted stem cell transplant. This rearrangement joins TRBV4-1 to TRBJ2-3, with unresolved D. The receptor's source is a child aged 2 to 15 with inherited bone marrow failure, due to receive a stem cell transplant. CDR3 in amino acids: CASSQVLDTQYF. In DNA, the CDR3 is TGCGCCAGCAGCCAAGTGTTGGATACGCAGTATTTT.